A selection of T cell receptor beta chains follows, all from one sample in a study of STAT5B mutations in CD4+ large granular lymphocyte leukemia. Libraries were prepared by immunoSEQ multiplex PCR; TCRdb keeps only in-frame clonotypes and omits some of them. The sample has about 22,000 clones, more than 75% seen once. Sequenced input: CD4+ T cells from blood buffy coats. These receptors were collected from a human donor in good health. Both conserved end residues are trimmed from each CDR3.

>TRBJ2-1|TRBV25-1
ASSERTSTPSNEQF
>TRBJ1-5|TRBV19
ASSISGPVLNQPQH
>TRBJ1-5|TRBV18
ASSPRGTGDNQPQH
>TRBJ1-6|TRBV7-2
ASSPRLGGYNSPLH
>TRBJ2-7|TRBV7-5
ASSLTREGEQY
>TRBJ1-5|TRBV4-2
ASSQGTDRGNQPQH
>TRBJ1-5|TRBV5-3
APGRGRYQPQH
>TRBJ2-7|TRBV7-9
ASSLDGYYEQY
>TRBJ1-4|TRBV27
ASWDRASTNEKLF
>TRBJ2-7|TRBV5-1
ASSLEGGYEQY
>TRBJ2-5|TRBV30
ALQPLAGVETQY
>TRBJ2-2|TRBV5-8
ASSLRLAVNTGELF
>TRBJ1-5|TRBV2
ASLGQGVRNQPQH
>TRBJ2-5|TRBV28
ASSLRARAFEGTQY
>TRBJ2-1|TRBV6-5
ASSPIGLNNEQF